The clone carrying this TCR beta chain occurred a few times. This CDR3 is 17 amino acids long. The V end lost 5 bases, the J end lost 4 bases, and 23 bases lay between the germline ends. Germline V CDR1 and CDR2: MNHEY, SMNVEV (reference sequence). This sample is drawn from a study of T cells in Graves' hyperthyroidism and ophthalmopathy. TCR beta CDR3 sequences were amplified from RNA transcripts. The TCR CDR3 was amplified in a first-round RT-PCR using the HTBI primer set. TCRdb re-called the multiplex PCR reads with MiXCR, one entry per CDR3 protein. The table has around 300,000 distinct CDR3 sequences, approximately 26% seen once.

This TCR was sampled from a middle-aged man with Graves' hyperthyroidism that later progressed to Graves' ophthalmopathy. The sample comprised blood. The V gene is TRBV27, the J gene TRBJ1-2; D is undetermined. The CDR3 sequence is CASSALGSLGLSYGYTF. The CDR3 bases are TGTGCCAGCAGTGCGTTAGGGAGTTTGGGTTTGAGCTATGGCTACACCTTC.